This TCR beta chain came from a study of T cell responses to AZD1222 COVID-19 vaccine. Trimming took off 0 bases at V and 5 bases at J, with 11 bases between the two ends. Germline V lookup: CDR1 SGHDT, CDR2 YYEEEE. This CDR3 contains 14 residues. Comment on this clone: As yet, its antigen is unknown.

The study, taken as a whole, reports: Females outnumbered males among donors, who were mostly white British; clonal diversity was possibly underestimated.

The assay was immunoSEQ multiplex PCR, and TCRdb's table has in-frame clones only and misses some. Here the sample spans under 85,000 clones, approximately 90% being singletons. The chain combines TRBV5-6 with TRBJ1-1; D not certain. Sequences were derived from peripheral blood, sampled 28 days after the second AZD1222 dose. This TCR was recovered from an adult who received the AZD1222 COVID-19 vaccine. CDR3 in DNA: TGTGCCAGCAGCTTGGGGGGAAGCAGGACTGAAGCTTTCTTT. Its translation: CASSLGGSRTEAFF.